What follows are 21 T cell receptor beta chains derived from one specimen sequenced in a study of T cell responses to AZD1222 COVID-19 vaccine. Repertoires were generated with immunoSEQ multiplex PCR, while TCRdb's copy carries only in-frame clones and drops some. Of about 130,000 clones detected, approximately 85% appear once; the ten largest clones hold about 6%. The sample in question was peripheral blood, obtained 28 days after the second AZD1222 dose. Receptor source: an adult who received the AZD1222 COVID-19 vaccine.

This chain connects TRBV6-5 to TRBJ2-5; D is possibly TRBD1 (6 bases). The CDR3 contains 16 residues. Germline V gene sequence: CDR1 MNHEY, CDR2 SVGAGI. Trimming took 1 base from V and 0 from J, leaving 12 bases between them. The CDR3 sequence is CASSYYGQLYQETQYF. The CDR3, as DNA: TGTGCCAGCAGTTACTACGGACAGTTGTACCAAGAGACCCAGTACTTC.

The chain recombines TRBV3-1 (or the pseudogene TRBV3-2) with TRBJ2-3; 9 bases are a match to TRBD2. The CDR3 has 18 residues. With V trimmed by 0 bases and J by 1 base, 8 bases remained unmatched. CDR1 and CDR2 from the germline V gene are LGHDT and YNNKEL (reference sequence). CDR3 DNA: TGTGCCAGCAGCCAAGATGGCGGGGGGGCAGGGCGCACAGATACGCAGTATTTT. Its translation: CASSQDGGGAGRTDTQYF.

This clone has just one count. The chain has TRBV11-2 and TRBJ1-1, with TRBD1 as a possible D gene (5 bases). The V and J ends lost 5 bases and 4 bases respectively, with 11 bases between them. The CDR3 length is 13 residues. CDR1 SGHAT and CDR2 FQNNGV come from the germline V gene. The CDR3 bases are TGTGCCAGCAGCGTCTCCCAGGGCACTGAAGCTTTCTTT. This sequence encodes CASSVSQGTEAFF.

This clone appeared a single time. The V gene is TRBV12-3 or TRBV12-4, the J gene TRBJ2-1; D might be TRBD1 (5 bases). V lost 3 bases to trimming and J lost 9 bases, with 9 bases between them. The CDR3 sequence is 12 residues long. The CDR3 protein is CASSFIRGEQFF. In DNA, the CDR3 is TGTGCCAGCAGTTTTATTAGGGGTGAGCAGTTCTTC.

The rearrangement uses TRBV5-1 and TRBJ1-2; a possible D gene is TRBD1 (5 bases). The germline V and J ends were trimmed by 3 bases and 4 bases, with 7 bases remaining between them. Germline V gene lookup returns CDR1 SGHRS and CDR2 YFSETQ. CDR3 size: 12 residues. CDR3 in amino acids: CASSWGTYGYTF. The CDR3 region has the DNA TGCGCCAGCAGCTGGGGGACCTATGGCTACACCTTC.

For this clone: Relative to the germline gene, one junction end is altered; a read error may explain this. This CDR3 reads CASSDQGQNRPF. CDR3 nucleotides: TGTGCCAGCAGTGATCAGGGACAGAATAGACCTTTT. This chain uses TRBV6-1 with TRBJ1-1; 7 bases line up with TRBD1. The CDR3 is made up of 12 amino acids. Germline CDR1 MNHNS, CDR2 SASEGT.

This chain links TRBV7-9 with TRBJ1-3, with D maybe TRBD1 (6 bases). Germline loops: CDR1 SEHNR, CDR2 FQNEAQ (reference sequence). The V gene lost 3 bases and the J gene lost 1 base, with 7 bases spanning the gap. The CDR3 sequence is 14 residues long. The CDR3 region is CASSFTGSGNTIYF. In nucleotides, the CDR3 is TGTGCCAGCAGCTTTACAGGGTCTGGAAACACCATATATTTT. Combining the CDR3 with reference TRBV7-9 and TRBJ1-3 gives the whole variable domain DTGVSQNPRHKITKRGQNVTFRCDPISEHNRLYWYRQTLGQGPEFLTYFQNEAQLEKSRLLSDRFSAERPKGSFSTLEIQRTEQGDSAMYLCASSFTGSGNTIYFGEGSWLTVV.

The V call is TRBV7-9, the J call TRBJ1-2; 8 nucleotides align to TRBD1. Germline lookup yields CDR1 SEHNR and CDR2 FQNEAQ (reference sequence). V shed 2 bases and J 6 bases; nucleotides not matched to a gene: 11. This CDR3 is built from 16 residues. The CDR3 sequence is CASSLNPWTGRDGYTF. The CDR3 nucleotides read TGTGCCAGCAGCTTAAATCCGTGGACAGGGAGGGATGGCTACACCTTC.

The V call is TRBV6-5, the J call TRBJ1-4; D uncertain. Germline loops: CDR1 MNHEY, CDR2 SVGAGI. CDR3 size: 13 residues. Deletions cut 6 bases from V and 8 bases from J, with 13 bases between. The CDR3 DNA is TGTGCCAGCAGCCGCGGACTGGAAGAAAAACTGTTTTTT. Protein product: CASSRGLEEKLFF.

The chain has TRBV5-4 and TRBJ1-2, with 7 nucleotides matching TRBD1. Trimming at V came to 4 bases and at J to 4 bases, leaving 10 bases not matched to a gene. This CDR3 is built from 15 residues. The V gene's germline CDR1 is SGHNT and CDR2 YYREEE (reference sequence). The CDR3 bases are TGTGCCAGCAGCGCTGGGACAGACTGGGGCTATGGCTACACCTTC. This gives the protein CASSAGTDWGYGYTF.

The gene calls are TRBV28 and TRBJ1-2; a possible D gene is TRBD1 (6 bases). This CDR3 spans 14 amino acids. Per germline, CDR1 MDHEN and CDR2 SYDVKM. V lost 1 base, J lost 2 bases, and 8 bases lay in between. CDR3 loop: CASSLSDRNYGYTF. DNA for the CDR3: TGTGCCAGCAGTTTATCGGACAGAAACTATGGCTACACCTTC.

This chain connects TRBV6-5 to TRBJ1-4, with a possible D match to TRBD1 (6 bases). Germline CDR1 and CDR2: MNHEY and SVGAGI. V lost 2 bases and J 5 bases, leaving 9 bases between the germline ends. The CDR3 sequence is 14 residues long. CDR3 sequence reads: CASSYGQFNEKLFF. CDR3 DNA sequence: TGTGCCAGCAGTTACGGACAGTTCAATGAAAAACTGTTTTTT.

This rearrangement joins TRBV5-1 to TRBJ2-1, with D unclear. V dropped 0 bases and J dropped 8 bases, with 12 bases sitting between them. Per germline, CDR1 SGHRS and CDR2 YFSETQ. CDR3 length: 14 amino acids. CDR3 nucleotides: TGCGCCAGCAGCTTGGGGGTGGGGAAGGATGAGCAGTTCTTC. Translation gives CASSLGVGKDEQFF.

This chain joins TRBV5-1 and TRBJ1-1, with D tentatively TRBD1 (5 bases). V lost 5 bases, J lost 0 bases, and 14 bases lay in between. Germline V gene lookup returns CDR1 SGHRS and CDR2 YFSETQ. The length of the CDR3 is 15 residues. CDR3 sequence (DNA): TGCGCCAGCAGGGGAGAGGGACGGGTGAACACTGAAGCTTTCTTT. Translation gives CASRGEGRVNTEAFF.

This clone occurred a few times. This sequence joins TRBV6-5 and TRBJ1-2; the match to TRBD1 covers 7 bases. This CDR3 spans 13 amino acids. V gave up 5 bases and J gave up 5 bases; unmatched junction bases: 5. Germline CDR1 and CDR2: MNHEY and SVGAGI. CDR3 protein: CASSPRQGYGYTF. The CDR3 DNA is TGTGCCAGCAGTCCCCGACAGGGTTATGGCTACACCTTC.

A remark on this clone: The germline gene is not matched at one end of the junction; a read error may be the cause. The V gene is TRBV5-4, the J gene TRBJ1-2, with TRBD1 matching 7 bases. The CDR3 has 12 amino acids. Germline V CDR1 and CDR2: SGHNT, YYREEE (reference sequence). CDR3 sequence (DNA): TGTGCCAGCAGCCAGGCCGGGACAGAAATCATCTTC. The encoded protein is CASSQAGTEIIF.

V is TRBV14 and J is TRBJ1-4; no clear D. The CDR3 is made up of 18 amino acids. V was trimmed by 1 base and J by 7 bases, leaving 22 bases between them. Germline V gene lookup returns CDR1 SGHDN and CDR2 FVKESK. CDR3: CASSQVGPQTRQVEKLFF. The CDR3 DNA sequence: TGTGCCAGCAGCCAAGTGGGTCCGCAGACTCGCCAGGTTGAAAAACTGTTTTTT.

The V call is TRBV6-5, the J call TRBJ1-6; D remains unclear. This CDR3 region has 14 residues. Germline loops: CDR1 MNHEY, CDR2 SVGAGI. Deletions cut 5 bases from V and 10 bases from J, with 15 bases between. The CDR3 bases are TGTGCCAGCAGTACGTGGACCGCTGGCTCACCCCTCCACTTT. This translates into CASSTWTAGSPLHF.

The rearrangement uses TRBV3-1 (or the pseudogene TRBV3-2) and TRBJ1-5; no definite D call. Germline V gives CDR1 LGHDT, CDR2 YNNKEL (reference sequence). Deletions cut 8 bases from V and 1 base from J, with 15 bases between. The CDR3 spans 15 residues. The CDR3 region is CASRALGGSNQPQHF. The CDR3 nucleotides are TGTGCCAGCCGGGCCCTTGGCGGGAGCAATCAGCCCCAGCATTTT.

V is TRBV21-1 and J is TRBJ1-5. TRBV21-1 is a documented pseudogene. The CDR3 covers 11 residues. CDR3 in DNA: TGTGCCCAGAAGGGCAATCAGCCCCAGCATTTT. It is translated as CAQKGNQPQHF.

The V gene is TRBV5-1, the J gene TRBJ2-3; 7 nucleotides agree with TRBD2. The CDR3 extends over 16 amino acids. The germline CDR1 and CDR2 sequences are SGHRS and YFSETQ. V shed 2 bases and J 5 bases; nucleotides not matched to a gene: 11. The CDR3 protein is CASSLTGGGGEDTQYF. Here the CDR3 DNA reads TGCGCCAGCAGCTTAACTGGCGGGGGAGGGGAAGATACGCAGTATTTT.